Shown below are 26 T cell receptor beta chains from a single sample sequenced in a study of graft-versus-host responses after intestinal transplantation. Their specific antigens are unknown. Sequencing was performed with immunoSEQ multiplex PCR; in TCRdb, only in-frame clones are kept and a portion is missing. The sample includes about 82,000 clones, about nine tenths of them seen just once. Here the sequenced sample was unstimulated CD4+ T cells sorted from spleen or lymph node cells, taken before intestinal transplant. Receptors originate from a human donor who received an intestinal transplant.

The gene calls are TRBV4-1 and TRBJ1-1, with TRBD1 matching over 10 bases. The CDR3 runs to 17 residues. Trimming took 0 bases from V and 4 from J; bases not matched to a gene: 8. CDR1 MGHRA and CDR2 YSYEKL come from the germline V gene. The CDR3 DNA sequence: TGCGCCAGCAGCCAAGAAAGAATGACAGGGGGCGGCACTGAAGCTTTCTTT. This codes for CASSQERMTGGGTEAFF.

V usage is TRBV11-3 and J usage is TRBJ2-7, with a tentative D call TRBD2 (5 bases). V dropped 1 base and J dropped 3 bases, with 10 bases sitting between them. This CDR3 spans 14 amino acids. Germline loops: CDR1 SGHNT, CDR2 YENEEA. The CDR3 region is CASSLAGGGYEQYF. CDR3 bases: TGTGCCAGCAGCTTAGCAGGAGGCGGCTACGAGCAGTACTTC. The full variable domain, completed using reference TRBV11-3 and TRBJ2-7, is EAGVVQSPRYKIIEKKQPVAFWCNPISGHNTLYWYLQNLGQGPELLIRYENEEAVDDSQLPKDRFSAERLKGVDSTLKIQPAELGDSAVYLCASSLAGGGYEQYFGPGTRLTVT.

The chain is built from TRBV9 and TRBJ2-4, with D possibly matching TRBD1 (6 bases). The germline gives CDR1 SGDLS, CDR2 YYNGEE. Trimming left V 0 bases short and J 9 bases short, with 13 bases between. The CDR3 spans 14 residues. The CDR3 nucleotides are TGTGCCAGCAGCGTAGCTGGGGGCGGTTTCATTCAGTACTTC. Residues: CASSVAGGGFIQYF. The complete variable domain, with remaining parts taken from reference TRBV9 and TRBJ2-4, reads DSGVTQTPKHLITATGQRVTLRCSPRSGDLSVYWYQQSLDQGLQFLIQYYNGEERAKGNILERFSAQQFPDLHSELNLSSLELGDSALYFCASSVAGGGFIQYFGAGTRLSVL.

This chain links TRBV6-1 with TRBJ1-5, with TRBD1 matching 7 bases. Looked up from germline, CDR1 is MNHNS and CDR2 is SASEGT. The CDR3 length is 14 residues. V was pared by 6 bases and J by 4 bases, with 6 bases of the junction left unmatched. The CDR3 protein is CASSVTGENQPQHF. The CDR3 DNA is TGTGCCAGCAGCGTTACAGGGGAAAATCAGCCCCAGCATTTT.

CDR3 bases: TGTGCCATCAGTGAGCTGACAGGGCAAGGTCAGCCCCAGCATTTT. Encoded protein: CAISELTGQGQPQHF. V usage is TRBV10-3 and J usage is TRBJ1-5, with 7 bases matching TRBD1. The trim removed 2 bases at V and 6 bases at J, leaving 7 bases unmatched. CDR3 length: 15 residues. Looked up from germline, CDR1 is ENHRY and CDR2 is SYGVKD.

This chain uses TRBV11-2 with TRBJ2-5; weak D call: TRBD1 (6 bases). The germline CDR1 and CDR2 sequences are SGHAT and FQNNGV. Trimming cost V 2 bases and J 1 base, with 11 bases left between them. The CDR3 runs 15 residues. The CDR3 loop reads CASSLKSTGQETQYF. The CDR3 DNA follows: TGTGCCAGCAGCTTAAAATCGACAGGCCAAGAGACCCAGTACTTC.

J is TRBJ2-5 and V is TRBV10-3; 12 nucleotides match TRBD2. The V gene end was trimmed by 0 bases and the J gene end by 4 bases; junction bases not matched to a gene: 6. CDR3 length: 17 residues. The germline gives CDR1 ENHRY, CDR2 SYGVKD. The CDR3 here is CAISESTLAGGRETQYF. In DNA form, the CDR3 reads TGTGCCATCAGTGAGTCGACGCTAGCGGGGGGGCGAGAGACCCAGTACTTC.

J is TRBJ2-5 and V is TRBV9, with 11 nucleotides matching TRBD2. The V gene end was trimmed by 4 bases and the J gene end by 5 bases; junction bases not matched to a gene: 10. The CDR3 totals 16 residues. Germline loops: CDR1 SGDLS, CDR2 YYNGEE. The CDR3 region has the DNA TGTGCCAGCAGCCGAGCCCTAGCGGGGGGAGGGGAGACCCAGTACTTC. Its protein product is CASSRALAGGGETQYF. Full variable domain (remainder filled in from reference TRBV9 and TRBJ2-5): DSGVTQTPKHLITATGQRVTLRCSPRSGDLSVYWYQQSLDQGLQFLIQYYNGEERAKGNILERFSAQQFPDLHSELNLSSLELGDSALYFCASSRALAGGGETQYFGPGTRLLVL.

The CDR3 coding sequence is TGTGCCAGCTCACCGGGTAGAGGCGAAAATTCACCCCTCCACTTT. The encoded protein is CASSPGRGENSPLHF. The genes are TRBV18 and TRBJ1-6; D is ambiguous. The V gene lost 3 bases and the J gene lost 7 bases, with 13 bases spanning the gap. The CDR3 spans 15 residues. CDR1 and CDR2 (germline): KGHSH, LQKENI.

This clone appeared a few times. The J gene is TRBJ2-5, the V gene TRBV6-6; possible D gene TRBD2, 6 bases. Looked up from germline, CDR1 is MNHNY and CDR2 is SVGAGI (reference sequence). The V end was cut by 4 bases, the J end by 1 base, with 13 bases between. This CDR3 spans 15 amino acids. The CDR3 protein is CASSFGPGLQETQYF. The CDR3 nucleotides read TGTGCCAGCAGTTTCGGACCGGGACTCCAAGAGACCCAGTACTTC.

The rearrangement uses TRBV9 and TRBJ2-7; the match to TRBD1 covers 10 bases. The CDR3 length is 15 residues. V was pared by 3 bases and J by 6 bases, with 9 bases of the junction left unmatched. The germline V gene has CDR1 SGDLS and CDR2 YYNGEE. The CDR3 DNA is TGTGCCAGCAGCGCCGGACAGGGGGATCTGGGCGAGCAGTACTTC. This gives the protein CASSAGQGDLGEQYF.

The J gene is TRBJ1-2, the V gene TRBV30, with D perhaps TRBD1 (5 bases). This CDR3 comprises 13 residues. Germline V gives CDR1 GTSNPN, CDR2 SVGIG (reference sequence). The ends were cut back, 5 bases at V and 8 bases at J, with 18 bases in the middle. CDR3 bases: TGTGCCTGGTCCCGAAGCCAGGGCCAGGGCTACACCTTC. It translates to CAWSRSQGQGYTF.

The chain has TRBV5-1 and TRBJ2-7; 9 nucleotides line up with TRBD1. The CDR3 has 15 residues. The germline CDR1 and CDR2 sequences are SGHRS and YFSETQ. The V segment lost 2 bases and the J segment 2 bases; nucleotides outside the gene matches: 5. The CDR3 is CASSFSWDRAYEQYF. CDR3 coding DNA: TGCGCCAGCAGCTTTAGTTGGGACAGGGCCTACGAGCAGTACTTC.

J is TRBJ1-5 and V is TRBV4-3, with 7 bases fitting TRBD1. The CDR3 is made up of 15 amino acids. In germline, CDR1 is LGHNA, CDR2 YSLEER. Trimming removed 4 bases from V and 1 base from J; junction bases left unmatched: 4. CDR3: CASSLSGGSNQPQHF. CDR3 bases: TGCGCCAGCAGCCTCTCAGGGGGAAGCAATCAGCCCCAGCATTTT.

The CDR3 loop is CATSRDSTGITYEQYF. CDR3 nucleotides: TGTGCCACCAGCAGAGATTCGACAGGGATTACCTACGAGCAGTACTTC. The chain recombines TRBV15 with TRBJ2-7; 7 bases agree with TRBD1. Germline CDR1 reads LNHNV; CDR2 reads YYDKDF (reference sequence). This CDR3 is built from 16 residues. V lost 0 bases, J lost 2 bases, and 7 bases stayed unmatched.

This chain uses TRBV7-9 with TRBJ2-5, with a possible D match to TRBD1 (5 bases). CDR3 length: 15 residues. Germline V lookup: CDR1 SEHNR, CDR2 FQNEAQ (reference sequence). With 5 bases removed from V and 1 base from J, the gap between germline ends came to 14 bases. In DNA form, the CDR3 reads TGTGCCAGCAGCCGCATTCCAGGGATCCAAGAGACCCAGTACTTC. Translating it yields CASSRIPGIQETQYF.

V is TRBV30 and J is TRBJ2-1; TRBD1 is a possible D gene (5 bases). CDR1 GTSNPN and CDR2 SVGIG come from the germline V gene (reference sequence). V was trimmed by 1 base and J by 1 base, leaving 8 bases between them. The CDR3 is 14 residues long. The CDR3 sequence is CAWSGGQSYNEQFF. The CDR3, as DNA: TGTGCCTGGAGTGGAGGACAATCCTACAATGAGCAGTTCTTC.

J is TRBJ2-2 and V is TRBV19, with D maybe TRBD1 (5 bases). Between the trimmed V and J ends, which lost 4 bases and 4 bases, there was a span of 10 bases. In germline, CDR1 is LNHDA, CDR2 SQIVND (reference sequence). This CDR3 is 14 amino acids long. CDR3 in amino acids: CASSTRQSTGELFF. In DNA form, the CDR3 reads TGTGCCAGTAGTACGCGACAGAGCACCGGGGAGCTGTTTTTT.

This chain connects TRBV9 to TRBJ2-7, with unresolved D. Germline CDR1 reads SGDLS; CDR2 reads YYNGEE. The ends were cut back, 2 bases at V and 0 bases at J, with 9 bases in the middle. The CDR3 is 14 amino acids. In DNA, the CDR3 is TGTGCCAGCAGCGTTTCTTTCAGCTCCTACGAGCAGTACTTC. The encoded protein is CASSVSFSSYEQYF. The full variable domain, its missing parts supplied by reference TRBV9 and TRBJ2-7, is DSGVTQTPKHLITATGQRVTLRCSPRSGDLSVYWYQQSLDQGLQFLIQYYNGEERAKGNILERFSAQQFPDLHSELNLSSLELGDSALYFCASSVSFSSYEQYFGPGTRLTVT.

In DNA form, the CDR3 reads TGTGCCAGCAGCTCTGGGACAGGGCTACATGAGCAGTTCTTC. Its protein is CASSSGTGLHEQFF. The chain couples TRBV7-9 to TRBJ2-1, with TRBD1 matching 9 bases. Looked up from germline, CDR1 is SEHNR and CDR2 is FQNEAQ (reference sequence). The V gene end was trimmed by 4 bases and the J gene end by 8 bases; junction bases not matched to a gene: 6. The CDR3 is made up of 14 amino acids.

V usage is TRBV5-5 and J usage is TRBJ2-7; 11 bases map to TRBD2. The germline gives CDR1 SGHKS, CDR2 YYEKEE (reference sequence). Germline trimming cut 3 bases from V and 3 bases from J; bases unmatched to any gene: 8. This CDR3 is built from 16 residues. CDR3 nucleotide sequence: TGTGCCAGCAGCTCTAGCGGGGGGCCCCTCCGCTACGAGCAGTACTTC. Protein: CASSSSGGPLRYEQYF.

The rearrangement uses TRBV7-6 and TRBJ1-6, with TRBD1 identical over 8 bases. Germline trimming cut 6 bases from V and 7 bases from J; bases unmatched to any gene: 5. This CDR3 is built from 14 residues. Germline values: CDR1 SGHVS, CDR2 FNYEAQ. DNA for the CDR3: TGTGCCAGCAGACCGGGACAGGAAAATTCACCCCTCCACTTT. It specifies CASRPGQENSPLHF.

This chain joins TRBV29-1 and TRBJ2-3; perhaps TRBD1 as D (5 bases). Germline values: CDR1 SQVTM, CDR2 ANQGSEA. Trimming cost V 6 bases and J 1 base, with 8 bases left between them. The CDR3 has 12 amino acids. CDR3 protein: CSVSTGTDTQYF. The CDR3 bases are TGCAGCGTGTCGACAGGCACAGATACGCAGTATTTT.

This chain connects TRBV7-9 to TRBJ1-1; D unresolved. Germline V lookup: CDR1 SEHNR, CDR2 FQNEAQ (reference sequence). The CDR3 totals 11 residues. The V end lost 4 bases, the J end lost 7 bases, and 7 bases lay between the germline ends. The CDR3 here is CASSSLYEAFF. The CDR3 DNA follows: TGTGCCAGCAGCTCCCTTTATGAAGCTTTCTTT.

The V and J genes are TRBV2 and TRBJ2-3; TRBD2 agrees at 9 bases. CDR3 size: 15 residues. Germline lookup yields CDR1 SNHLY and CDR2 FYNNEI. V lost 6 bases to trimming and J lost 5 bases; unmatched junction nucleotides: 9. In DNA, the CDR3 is TGTGCCAGCAGACCGGGGACTAGCTCCGTAGATACGCAGTATTTT. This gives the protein CASRPGTSSVDTQYF.

The chain's CDR3 is CASSEVQDTLYGYTF. For the CDR3, the DNA is TGTGCCAGCAGTGAAGTCCAGGACACACTCTATGGCTACACCTTC. The genes are TRBV2 and TRBJ1-2; TRBD1 might be the D (5 bases). This CDR3 contains 15 residues. Trimming shortened V by 1 base and J by 4 bases, and 13 bases separated the two germline ends. Germline V lookup: CDR1 SNHLY, CDR2 FYNNEI.